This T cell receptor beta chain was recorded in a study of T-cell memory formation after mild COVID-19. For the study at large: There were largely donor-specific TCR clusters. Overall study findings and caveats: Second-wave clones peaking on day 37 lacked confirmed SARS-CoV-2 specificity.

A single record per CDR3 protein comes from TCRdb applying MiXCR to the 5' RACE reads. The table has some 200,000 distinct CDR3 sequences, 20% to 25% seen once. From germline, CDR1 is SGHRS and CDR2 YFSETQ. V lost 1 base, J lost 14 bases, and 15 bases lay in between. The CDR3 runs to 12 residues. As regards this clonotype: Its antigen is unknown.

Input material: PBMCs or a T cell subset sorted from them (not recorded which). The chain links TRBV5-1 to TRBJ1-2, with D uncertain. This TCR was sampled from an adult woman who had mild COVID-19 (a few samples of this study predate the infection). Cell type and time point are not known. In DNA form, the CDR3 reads TGCGCCAGCAGCTTGTATGAAAGGGCTTTTACCTTC. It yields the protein CASSLYERAFTF.